These 32 T cell receptor beta chains share one sample of origin, sequenced in a study of identifying expanded T cells in peripheral blood. Profiling relied on immunoSEQ multiplex PCR, and the TCRdb table lists in-frame clones only, not all of them. The sample includes 70,000 to 95,000 clones, around 90% of them seen just once. Sequenced sample: blood. The source is a person aged 18 to 70 in good health.

The CDR3 spells CAISEPMNTEAFF. CDR3 nucleotide sequence: TGTGCCATCAGTGAACCGATGAACACTGAAGCTTTCTTT. The V call is TRBV10-3, the J call TRBJ1-1; no firm D call. V dropped 3 bases and J dropped 0 bases, with 5 bases sitting between them. CDR1 and CDR2 (germline): ENHRY, SYGVKD. This CDR3 comprises 13 residues.

This sequence joins TRBV7-3 and TRBJ2-2, with D unclear. Trimming cost V 5 bases and J 5 bases, with 9 bases left between them. Germline values: CDR1 SGHTA, CDR2 FQGTGA. The CDR3 runs 13 residues. CDR3 loop: CASSQQITGELFF. CDR3 sequence (DNA): TGTGCCAGCAGCCAACAGATTACCGGGGAGCTGTTTTTT. Drawing the rest from reference TRBV7-3 and TRBJ2-2, the complete variable domain is GAGVSQTPSNKVTEKGKYVELRCDPISGHTALYWYRQSLGQGPEFLIYFQGTGAADDSGLPNDRFFAVRPEGSVSTLKIQRTERGDSAVYLCASSQQITGELFFGEGSRLTVL.

The genes are TRBV5-6 and TRBJ1-2, with TRBD1 as a possible D gene (6 bases). This CDR3 comprises 14 residues. Germline V CDR1 and CDR2: SGHDT, YYEEEE. Trimming shortened V by 4 bases and J by 2 bases, and 12 bases separated the two germline ends. The CDR3 reads CASSVGTYNYGYTF. The CDR3 DNA follows: TGTGCCAGCAGCGTCGGGACATACAACTATGGCTACACCTTC.

This chain links TRBV5-1 with TRBJ1-1; TRBD1 agrees at 11 bases. Germline CDR1 reads SGHRS; CDR2 reads YFSETQ. The length of the CDR3 is 19 residues. Unmatched junction bases numbered 20, after V lost 5 bases and J lost 5 bases. The DNA of the CDR3 is TGCGCCAGCAGACCGAACTTGGACAGGGGGCGAGTGGTTGGTACTGAAGCTTTCTTT. This codes for CASRPNLDRGRVVGTEAFF.

The chain joins TRBV27 to TRBJ2-3, with D possibly called TRBD1 or TRBD2 (5 bases each). V was shortened by 2 bases and J by 2 bases, with 11 bases between the two germline ends. CDR3 length equals 15 residues. Germline V lookup: CDR1 MNHEY, CDR2 SMNVEV (reference sequence). The chain's CDR3 is CASSLTGTITDTQYF. The CDR3 DNA reads as TGTGCCAGCAGTTTAACCGGGACCATCACAGATACGCAGTATTTT.

This clone has a single count. The J gene is TRBJ1-1, the V gene TRBV30; no clear D gene. Germline values: CDR1 GTSNPN, CDR2 SVGIG (reference sequence). The CDR3 length is 14 residues. Trimming stripped 4 bases from V and 4 bases from J, with 16 bases between. This CDR3 is CAWKLPRVFTEAFF. As DNA, the CDR3 is TGTGCCTGGAAACTACCAAGGGTCTTCACTGAAGCTTTCTTT.

The gene calls are TRBV14 and TRBJ1-2; no firm D call. V was shortened by 4 bases and J by 5 bases, with 8 bases between the two germline ends. The CDR3 consists of 12 residues. Per germline, CDR1 SGHDN and CDR2 FVKESK. The CDR3 DNA reads as TGTGCCAGCAGCCGGCAGGAATATGGCTACACCTTC. This translates into CASSRQEYGYTF.

The rearrangement uses TRBV7-2 and TRBJ2-3; the match to TRBD1 covers 10 bases. Germline V gives CDR1 SGHTA, CDR2 FQGNSA. This CDR3 region has 14 residues. V lost 11 bases, J lost 2 bases, and 7 bases stayed unmatched. This CDR3 is CAETGTGVTDTQYF. Here the CDR3 DNA reads TGTGCCGAGACCGGGACAGGGGTCACAGATACGCAGTATTTT.

The V and J genes are TRBV5-5 and TRBJ2-6, with D uncertain. In germline, CDR1 is SGHKS, CDR2 YYEKEE (reference sequence). With 0 bases removed from V and 0 bases from J, the gap between germline ends came to 13 bases. The CDR3 has 18 amino acids. CDR3: CASSLAGLGISGANVLTF. The CDR3 nucleotides are TGTGCCAGCAGCTTGGCCGGGCTGGGGATCTCTGGGGCCAACGTCCTGACTTTC.

This clone was seen just once. The chain combines TRBV2 with TRBJ1-1; a weak D match, TRBD1 (5 bases). This CDR3 spans 13 amino acids. The germline CDR1 and CDR2 sequences are SNHLY and FYNNEI. Trimming removed 6 bases at V and 6 bases at J, with 14 bases between. The CDR3 sequence is CASSPTGVPEAFF. CDR3 sequence (DNA): TGTGCCAGCAGCCCCACGGGGGTTCCTGAAGCTTTCTTT.

V gene TRBV6-1 combines with J gene TRBJ1-2; no clear D gene. Germline lookup yields CDR1 MNHNS and CDR2 SASEGT. Trimming removed 7 bases from V and 3 bases from J, with 12 bases in between. The CDR3 has 13 amino acids. The CDR3 DNA sequence: TGTGCCAGCACCCCCCACCGAGACTATGGCTACACCTTC. It yields the protein CASTPHRDYGYTF.

This clone was found once. The chain employs TRBV7-9 and TRBJ2-7, with 8 nucleotides matching TRBD1. Germline V gene data show CDR1 as SEHNR and CDR2 as FQNEAQ (reference sequence). Trimming cost V 6 bases and J 7 bases; bases outside gene matches: 8. This CDR3 contains 13 residues. CDR3 in amino acids: CASSIKQGGEQYF. CDR3 DNA sequence: TGTGCCAGCAGTATCAAACAGGGGGGTGAGCAGTACTTC.

V and J are TRBV5-1 and TRBJ1-2; D gene unclear. This CDR3 spans 15 amino acids. Trimming stripped 2 bases from V and 2 bases from J, with 13 bases between. The germline gives CDR1 SGHRS, CDR2 YFSETQ. The CDR3 sequence: CASSLTGKNNYGYTF. The CDR3 DNA reads as TGCGCCAGCAGCTTAACCGGGAAGAACAACTATGGCTACACCTTC.

The rearrangement joins TRBV30 to TRBJ1-3, with D unclear. This CDR3 region has 15 residues. CDR1 is GTSNPN, CDR2 SVGIG, per germline (reference sequence). Trimming shortened V by 2 bases and J by 0 bases, and 11 bases separated the two germline ends. The CDR3: CAWSSSLFSGNTIYF. CDR3 in DNA: TGTGCCTGGAGTTCTTCCCTATTCTCTGGAAACACCATATATTTT.

V usage is TRBV11-3 and J usage is TRBJ1-2, with D perhaps TRBD1 (5 bases). V lost 2 bases and J lost 6, with 16 bases in between. Germline CDR1 reads SGHNT; CDR2 reads YENEEA. This CDR3 has 15 residues. CDR3 nucleotides: TGTGCCAGCAGCTTAAGGCCAGGGAAGCGGGATGGCTACACCTTC. This gives the protein CASSLRPGKRDGYTF.

This clone was detected only a few times. The gene calls are TRBV7-9 and TRBJ1-6; D is uncertain. V dropped 1 base and J dropped 10 bases, with 8 bases sitting between them. The CDR3 length is 13 residues. Per germline, CDR1 SEHNR and CDR2 FQNEAQ (reference sequence). The CDR3 DNA follows: TGTGCCAGCAGCTTAGGAACGAAGTCACCCCTCCACTTT. Its protein product is CASSLGTKSPLHF.

The genes are TRBV29-1 and TRBJ1-2; tentative D call: TRBD1 (6 bases). This CDR3 has 12 amino acids. Trimming left V 8 bases short and J 2 bases short, with 12 bases between. CDR1 and CDR2 (germline): SQVTM, ANQGSEA. CDR3 nucleotides: TGCAGCTCCAGGGGACACAACTATGGCTACACCTTC. Translation gives CSSRGHNYGYTF.

About this clone: The same CDR3 arises from other DNA sequences in this sample as well. The J gene is TRBJ2-3, the V gene TRBV7-2; 8 positions match TRBD2. J lost 0 bases, V lost 3 bases, and 5 bases had no gene match. Germline V gives CDR1 SGHTA, CDR2 FQGNSA. There are 16 residues in the CDR3. DNA of the CDR3: TGTGCCAGCAGCTTGGGAGGACTAGCTAGCACAGATACGCAGTATTTT. As protein: CASSLGGLASTDTQYF.

The chain recombines TRBV19 with TRBJ2-1, with D perhaps matching TRBD1 (5 bases). Germline V gene lookup returns CDR1 LNHDA and CDR2 SQIVND (reference sequence). The CDR3 spans 14 residues. V was clipped by 0 bases and J by 7 bases, with 10 bases between them. The CDR3 protein is CASSIDRVGNEQFF. CDR3 coding DNA: TGTGCCAGTAGTATAGACAGGGTCGGAAATGAGCAGTTCTTC.

The CDR3 loop reads CATSREFGTGSYEQYF. The CDR3 nucleotides read TGTGCCACCAGCAGAGAATTCGGGACGGGCTCCTACGAGCAGTACTTC. The chain has TRBV15 and TRBJ2-5, with D perhaps being TRBD1 or TRBD2 (5 bases each). The end of the DNA is better explained by TRBJ2-7, so the J call may be wrong. Germline CDR1 is LNHNV and CDR2 is YYDKDF (reference sequence). The CDR3 runs 16 residues.

The chain has TRBV5-1 and TRBJ2-3, with D possibly being TRBD1 (6 bases). V lost 7 bases, J lost 3 bases, and 15 bases lay in between. Germline V CDR1 and CDR2: SGHRS, YFSETQ. The CDR3 spans 14 residues. This chain's CDR3 is CASGVQGPTDTQYF. The CDR3 DNA sequence: TGCGCCAGCGGGGTGCAGGGGCCGACAGATACGCAGTATTTT.

This rearrangement joins TRBV5-1 to TRBJ2-3, with D tentatively TRBD2 (6 bases). Germline V CDR1 and CDR2: SGHRS, YFSETQ. CDR3 length: 14 amino acids. Trimming took off 1 base at V and 6 bases at J, with 12 bases between the two ends. The CDR3: CASSLSTRADTQYF. CDR3 nucleotide sequence: TGCGCCAGCAGCTTGTCGACTAGAGCGGATACGCAGTATTTT. The variable domain in full, with the rest retrieved from reference TRBV5-1 and TRBJ2-3, is KAGVTQTPRYLIKTRGQQVTLSCSPISGHRSVSWYQQTPGQGLQFLFEYFSETQRNKGNFPGRFSGRQFSNSRSEMNVSTLELGDSALYLCASSLSTRADTQYFGPGTRLTVL.

This clone occurred once. The V gene is TRBV5-5, the J gene TRBJ1-1; possibly TRBD1 for D (5 bases). From germline, CDR1 is SGHKS and CDR2 YYEKEE (reference sequence). This CDR3 spans 15 amino acids. The ends were cut back, 0 bases at V and 5 bases at J, with 14 bases in the middle. In nucleotides, the CDR3 is TGTGCCAGCAGCTTGGCCCAGGGCTATGGGACTGAAGCTTTCTTT. This sequence encodes CASSLAQGYGTEAFF.

V is TRBV5-4 and J is TRBJ1-1; 7 nucleotides line up with TRBD1. Germline lookup yields CDR1 SGHNT and CDR2 YYREEE (reference sequence). J gave up 0 bases and V 3 bases, and 8 bases lay outside the gene matches. This CDR3 has 16 amino acids. CDR3 loop: CASSSAGGQMNTEAFF. CDR3 DNA: TGTGCCAGCAGCTCGGCGGGGGGACAGATGAACACTGAAGCTTTCTTT.

The chain has TRBV12-5 and TRBJ2-1, with D perhaps matching TRBD1 (6 bases). V was cut by 4 bases and J by 7 bases, with 23 bases left in between. CDR3 size: 17 residues. Germline values: CDR1 LGHNT, CDR2 FRNRAP. CDR3 sequence reads: CASGSYPGAAYPNEQFF. For the CDR3, the DNA is TGTGCTAGTGGTTCGTACCCAGGGGCGGCGTATCCTAATGAGCAGTTCTTC.

The J gene is TRBJ2-7, the V gene TRBV4-3; the D gene is possibly TRBD1 (5 bases). Trimming took off 0 bases at V and 2 bases at J, with 14 bases between the two ends. The germline V gene encodes CDR1 LGHNA and CDR2 YSLEER. The CDR3 runs to 16 residues. CDR3 sequence: CASSQDLWTTTYEQYF. Here the CDR3 DNA reads TGCGCCAGCAGCCAAGATTTATGGACAACTACCTACGAGCAGTACTTC.

The V and J genes are TRBV30 and TRBJ2-1; D is unresolved. V was cut by 0 bases and J by 6 bases, with 6 bases left in between. CDR1 is GTSNPN, CDR2 SVGIG, per germline (reference sequence). This CDR3 region has 12 residues. The CDR3 loop reads CAWSVLRNEQFF. The DNA of the CDR3 is TGTGCCTGGAGTGTACTGCGCAATGAGCAGTTCTTC. Based on the CDR3 plus reference TRBV30 and TRBJ2-1, the full variable domain is SQTIHQWPATLVQPVGSPLSLECTVEGTSNPNLYWYRQAAGRGLQLLFYSVGIGQISSEVPQNLSASRPQDRQFILSSKKLLLSDSGFYLCAWSVLRNEQFFGPGTRLTVL.

The chain links TRBV6-5 to TRBJ1-2, with D possibly matching TRBD1 (5 bases). The V end lost 7 bases, the J end lost 2 bases, and 8 bases lay between the germline ends. Per germline, CDR1 MNHEY and CDR2 SVGAGI. The CDR3 has 12 residues. CDR3 protein: CASTEGNYGYTF. CDR3 DNA: TGTGCCAGCACTGAGGGGAACTATGGCTACACCTTC.

The chain recombines TRBV29-1 with TRBJ1-5; no clear D gene. This CDR3 has 13 residues. CDR1 SQVTM and CDR2 ANQGSEA come from the germline V gene. V lost 1 base and J lost 2, with 6 bases in between. CDR3 nucleotides: TGCAGCGTTGAAGGAGTAGGCAATCAGCCCCAGCATTTT. Protein product: CSVEGVGNQPQHF.

The rearrangement joins TRBV6-5 to TRBJ1-3; D ambiguous. The CDR3 has 15 amino acids. The V and J ends lost 8 bases and 0 bases respectively, with 14 bases between them. Germline lookup yields CDR1 MNHEY and CDR2 SVGAGI. The CDR3 reads CASSISGNSGNTIYF. CDR3 nucleotide sequence: TGTGCCAGCTCTATATCTGGTAACTCTGGAAACACCATATATTTT.

This chain's CDR3 is CASSLDTGGYTF. CDR3 bases: TGTGCCAGCAGCTTGGACACGGGGGGCTACACCTTC. The chain uses TRBV5-4 and TRBJ1-2, with D unclear. Per the germline V gene, CDR1 is SGHNT and CDR2 is YYREEE (reference sequence). Trimming removed 0 bases at V and 8 bases at J, with 8 bases between. The length of the CDR3 is 12 residues.

V is TRBV29-1 and J is TRBJ2-7, with D maybe TRBD1 (6 bases). From germline, CDR1 is SQVTM and CDR2 ANQGSEA. V gave up 3 bases and J gave up 1 base, with 10 bases separating them. The CDR3 extends over 13 amino acids. CDR3 DNA: TGCAGCGTTGACGTCAGGGGATCCTACGAGCAGTACTTC. It yields the protein CSVDVRGSYEQYF.